These 20 T cell receptor beta chains originate from one sample sequenced in a study of CD8 T cells in Susac syndrome. RNA, at about 0.45 to 1 ug, was reverse transcribed with random hexamers. TCRdb reprocessed the immunoSEQ multiplex PCR reads with MiXCR, giving one entry per CDR3 protein. Here the sample spans 120,000 to 150,000 distinct CDR3 sequences, approximately 95% being singletons. The sequencing sample was made of CD4+ T cells from PBMCs. The receptors were gathered from a human donor with multiple sclerosis.

Only one count was recorded for this clonotype. J is TRBJ2-7 and V is TRBV6-5, with D possibly TRBD2 on 5 matching bases. V was shortened by 8 bases and J by 5 bases, with 10 bases between the two germline ends. CDR1 MNHEY and CDR2 SVGAGI come from the germline V gene. CDR3 length: 11 residues. The CDR3 nucleotides read TGTGCCAGCGGCGGGTATGACGAGCAGTACTTC. Encoded protein: CASGGYDEQYF.

The rearrangement uses TRBV6-6 and TRBJ1-5; 8 nucleotides match TRBD1. The CDR3 contains 16 residues. Trimming removed 6 bases from V and 1 base from J; junction bases left unmatched: 8. CDR1 and CDR2 from the germline V gene are MNHNY and SVGAGI (reference sequence). The CDR3 loop is CASSGKQGGSNQPQHF. The CDR3 DNA is TGTGCCAGCAGCGGAAAACAGGGGGGGAGCAATCAGCCCCAGCATTTT.

The CDR3 sequence: CAWSQGKVFF. Written as DNA, the CDR3 is TGTGCCTGGAGTCAGGGGAAAGTTTTCTTT. The chain links TRBV30 to TRBJ1-1, with TRBD1 as a possible D gene (6 bases). This CDR3 is 10 amino acids long. In germline, CDR1 is GTSNPN, CDR2 SVGIG (reference sequence). V was pared by 2 bases and J by 13 bases, with 11 bases between.

The chain uses TRBV28 and TRBJ2-6; the D gene is possibly TRBD1 (6 bases). In germline, CDR1 is MDHEN, CDR2 SYDVKM. The CDR3 runs 17 residues. Trimming removed 7 bases at V and 0 bases at J, with 16 bases between. The CDR3 bases are TGTGCCAGCATGCAGGACAGCTTACGCTCTGGGGCCAACGTCCTGACTTTC. The encoded protein is CASMQDSLRSGANVLTF.

The chain carries TRBV20-1 and TRBJ1-2; TRBD1 aligns across 9 bases. The V segment lost 2 bases and the J segment 4 bases; nucleotides outside the gene matches: 5. The germline V gene has CDR1 DFQATT and CDR2 SNEGSKA (reference sequence). The CDR3 totals 14 residues. The CDR3 here is CSARQRDRVYGYTF. The CDR3 DNA follows: TGCAGTGCTAGACAGAGGGACAGGGTCTATGGCTACACCTTC.

The chain recombines TRBV15 with TRBJ1-6; TRBD1 aligns across 9 bases. After removal of 3 bases from V and 10 bases from J, the junction contained 7 bases not matched to a gene. This CDR3 has 15 residues. Germline CDR1 reads LNHNV; CDR2 reads YYDKDF (reference sequence). The CDR3 sequence: CATSSSGTGHSPLHF. The CDR3 nucleotides are TGTGCCACCAGCAGTTCCGGGACAGGGCACTCACCCCTCCACTTT. Full variable domain (missing parts from reference TRBV15 and TRBJ1-6): DAMVIQNPRYQVTQFGKPVTLSCSQTLNHNVMYWYQQKSSQAPKLLFHYYDKDFNNEADTPDNFQSRRPNTSFCFLDIRSPGLGDTAMYLCATSSSGTGHSPLHFGNGTRLTVT.

CDR3: CASRPGTLNNEQFF. CDR3 sequence (DNA): TGTGCCAGCAGACCCGGGACTCTAAACAATGAGCAGTTCTTC. The rearrangement links TRBV12-3 or TRBV12-4 to TRBJ2-1; the D gene is possibly TRBD2 (6 bases). Trimming left V 6 bases short and J 5 bases short, with 14 bases between. The CDR3 runs to 14 residues.

The chain uses TRBV2 and TRBJ2-5; D possibly matches TRBD1 or TRBD2 (5 bases each). CDR1 and CDR2 from the germline V gene are SNHLY and FYNNEI. The CDR3 contains 15 residues. The V end was cut by 5 bases, the J end by 5 bases, with 18 bases between. The CDR3 DNA reads as TGTGCCAGCAGTATTATCGGGACCGACGGGGAGACCCAGTACTTC. It translates to CASSIIGTDGETQYF. Full variable domain (remainder filled in from reference TRBV2 and TRBJ2-5): EPEVTQTPSHQVTQMGQEVILRCVPISNHLYFYWYRQILGQKVEFLVSFYNNEISEKSEIFDDQFSVERPDGSNFTLKIRSTKLEDSAMYFCASSIIGTDGETQYFGPGTRLLVL.

The gene calls are TRBV7-8 and TRBJ2-7; D perhaps matches TRBD2 (5 bases). Germline CDR1 SGHVS, CDR2 FQNEAQ. This CDR3 has 17 residues. With 0 bases removed from V and 2 bases from J, the gap between germline ends came to 17 bases. CDR3 region: CASSLARSAQVAYEQYF. The CDR3 DNA reads as TGTGCCAGCAGCTTAGCGCGTAGCGCCCAGGTCGCCTACGAGCAGTACTTC. The whole variable domain, filled in from reference TRBV7-8 and TRBJ2-7, reads GAGVSQSPRYKVAKRGQDVALRCDPISGHVSLFWYQQALGQGPEFLTYFQNEAQLDKSGLPSDRFFAERPEGSVSTLKIQRTQQEDSAVYLCASSLARSAQVAYEQYFGPGTRLTVT.

This rearrangement joins TRBV28 to TRBJ1-2; maybe TRBD1 (5 bases). The CDR3 runs 14 residues. Trimming cost V 8 bases and J 2 bases, with 15 bases left between them. In germline, CDR1 is MDHEN, CDR2 SYDVKM. The CDR3 here is CASRLGQGNYGYTF. CDR3 bases: TGTGCCAGCCGACTCGGGCAGGGAAACTATGGCTACACCTTC.

The chain employs TRBV13 and TRBJ1-5; D is undetermined. This CDR3 has 15 residues. V shed 5 bases and J shed 0 bases, with 11 bases lying between them. CDR1 is PRHDT, CDR2 FYEKMQ, per germline (reference sequence). The CDR3 reads CASSQRRGSNQPQHF. The CDR3 bases are TGTGCCAGCAGCCAAAGACGGGGTAGCAATCAGCCCCAGCATTTT.

This clonotype is a singleton in its sample. The chain couples TRBV2 to TRBJ2-3; D unresolved. The CDR3 contains 14 residues. V lost 2 bases to trimming and J lost 5 bases, with 11 bases between them. The germline V gene encodes CDR1 SNHLY and CDR2 FYNNEI. The CDR3 reads CASSEQVGIDTQYF. The CDR3 nucleotides are TGTGCCAGCAGTGAACAGGTTGGAATAGATACGCAGTATTTT.

The chain has TRBV6-5 and TRBJ1-1; TRBD1 might be the D (5 bases). The germline CDR1 and CDR2 sequences are MNHEY and SVGAGI. The CDR3 loop spans 14 amino acids. Trimming shortened V by 4 bases and J by 4 bases, and 13 bases separated the two germline ends. The CDR3 coding sequence is TGTGCCAGCAGTTGGACCGTTGGGGCCACTGAAGCTTTCTTT. Translation: CASSWTVGATEAFF.

This chain connects TRBV6-2 or TRBV6-3 to TRBJ1-1, with 10 bases identical to TRBD1. Germline assignment: CDR1 MNHEY and CDR2 SVGEGT. The CDR3 extends over 16 amino acids. V was pared by 4 bases and J by 5 bases, with 10 bases of the junction left unmatched. This chain's CDR3 is CASSSLRQGARTEAFF. CDR3 DNA: TGTGCCAGCAGTTCCCTCCGACAGGGGGCGCGGACTGAAGCTTTCTTT.

The rearrangement uses TRBV27 and TRBJ1-2; 8 nucleotides align to TRBD1. The germline CDR1 and CDR2 sequences are MNHEY and SMNVEV (reference sequence). Trimming took 3 bases from V and 4 from J; bases not matched to a gene: 13. The CDR3 runs to 17 residues. The CDR3 DNA sequence: TGTGCCAGCAGTTTTAAAAAAACGGACAGGGTTACCTATGGCTACACCTTC. It codes for CASSFKKTDRVTYGYTF.

This chain uses TRBV5-4 with TRBJ1-1; D gene unclear. Germline V gives CDR1 SGHNT, CDR2 YYREEE (reference sequence). The CDR3 loop spans 16 amino acids. V dropped 4 bases and J dropped 2 bases, with 18 bases sitting between them. CDR3 in amino acids: CASSIEPGGKNTEAFF. The CDR3 DNA is TGTGCCAGCAGCATAGAACCGGGAGGGAAAAACACTGAAGCTTTCTTT.

The CDR3 nucleotides read TGTGCCAGCAGTTTAGGACAGGGGGTCAATGAGCAGTTCTTC. Its translation: CASSLGQGVNEQFF. This rearrangement joins TRBV12-3 or TRBV12-4 to TRBJ2-1; 9 positions agree with TRBD1. The CDR3 length is 14 residues. With V trimmed by 1 base and J by 6 bases, 1 base remained unmatched.

The V gene is TRBV20-1, the J gene TRBJ1-6; D ambiguous. The CDR3 is 12 amino acids. Deletions cut 6 bases from V and 11 bases from J, with 14 bases between. In germline, CDR1 is DFQATT, CDR2 SNEGSKA (reference sequence). The CDR3 reads CSAPPGAAPLHF. The CDR3 DNA is TGCAGTGCACCCCCGGGAGCGGCACCCCTCCACTTT.

V usage is TRBV20-1 and J usage is TRBJ1-5; 8 nucleotides align to TRBD1. This CDR3 spans 13 amino acids. Germline V lookup: CDR1 DFQATT, CDR2 SNEGSKA (reference sequence). With V trimmed by 4 bases and J by 6 bases, 5 bases remained unmatched. CDR3 amino acids: CSATGGAGQPQHF. Written as DNA, the CDR3 is TGCAGTGCTACAGGGGGCGCCGGTCAGCCCCAGCATTTT.

The chain employs TRBV2 and TRBJ2-5; no firm D call. The CDR3 spans 11 residues. Germline-derived CDR1 and CDR2 are SNHLY and FYNNEI. V was clipped by 11 bases and J by 3 bases, with 10 bases between them. This CDR3 reads CAGSQKETQYF. The CDR3, as DNA: TGTGCCGGAAGCCAAAAAGAGACCCAGTACTTC.